This T cell receptor beta chain is from a study of breast tumors, draining lymph nodes, adjacent tissues. Whole-study findings and limits: The data were judged consistent with most tumor T cells coming from lymph node and expanding in tumor.

Samples came from axillary lymph nodes draining the breast cancer. This clonotype occurred many times. Its antigen is not known. Trimming cost V 2 bases and J 0 bases; bases outside gene matches: 1. This CDR3 spans 15 amino acids. CDR1 is SGDLS, CDR2 YYNGEE, per germline. In TCRdb, the multiplex PCR reads were re-called with MiXCR into one record per CDR3 protein. The profile shows roughly 260,000 distinct CDR3 sequences, around 31% of them singletons. The source of this sequence is a female donor with breast cancer. Some clones in this sample may be carry-over from other donors' samples. Sequenced sample: axillary lymph node tissue. The chain uses TRBV9 and TRBJ2-3, with TRBD2 identical over 9 bases. The DNA of the CDR3 is TGTGCCAGCAGCGTTACTAGCGGGAGCACAGATACGCAGTATTTT. It is translated as CASSVTSGSTDTQYF. Full variable domain (rest looked up from reference TRBV9 and TRBJ2-3): DSGVTQTPKHLITATGQRVTLRCSPRSGDLSVYWYQQSLDQGLQFLIQYYNGEERAKGNILERFSAQQFPDLHSELNLSSLELGDSALYFCASSVTSGSTDTQYFGPGTRLTVL.